This T cell receptor beta chain was sequenced in a study of early T cells in non-severe SARS-CoV-2 infection. Overall study context: Sequencing targeted bulk RNA from unsorted whole blood, leaving chains unpaired.

As concerns this clonotype: The antigen is unknown.

The study's findings and limits: Database matching using VDJdb favored anti-spike CD8 responses, with private and CD4 specificities left missing.

TCRdb re-derived calls from the 5' RACE reads in MiXCR, one entry per CDR3 protein. The table lists fewer than 30,000 distinct CDR3 sequences, about 4.5% of them singletons, with 15% to 19% in the top ten. V lost 7 bases and J lost 8; bases outside the gene matches: 11. This CDR3 spans 15 amino acids. CDR1 SGHTA and CDR2 FQGNSA come from the germline V gene. The source material was whole blood. The TCR originated in an adult who was a healthcare worker with PCR-confirmed SARS-CoV-2 infection or an uninfected control (not recorded which). This sequence joins TRBV7-2 and TRBJ2-1, with 10 positions matching TRBD2. The DNA of the CDR3 is TGTGCCAGCAAATTTTCTAGCGGGAGAAACGATGAGCAGTTCTTC. Its protein product is CASKFSSGRNDEQFF.